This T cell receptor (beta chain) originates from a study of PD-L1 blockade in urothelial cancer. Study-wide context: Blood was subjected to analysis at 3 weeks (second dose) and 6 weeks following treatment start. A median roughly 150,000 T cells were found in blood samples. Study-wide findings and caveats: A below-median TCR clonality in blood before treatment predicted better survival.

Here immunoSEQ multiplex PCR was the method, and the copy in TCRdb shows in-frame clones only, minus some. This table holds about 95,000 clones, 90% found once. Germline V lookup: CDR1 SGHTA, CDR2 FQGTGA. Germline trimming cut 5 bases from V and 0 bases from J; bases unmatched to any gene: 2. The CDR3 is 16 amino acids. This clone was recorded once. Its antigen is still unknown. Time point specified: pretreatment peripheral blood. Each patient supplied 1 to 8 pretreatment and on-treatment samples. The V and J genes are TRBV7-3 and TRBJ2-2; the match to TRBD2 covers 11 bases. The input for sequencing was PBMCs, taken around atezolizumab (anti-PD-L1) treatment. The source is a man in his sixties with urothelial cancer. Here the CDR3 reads CASSTTSGANTGELFF. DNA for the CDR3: TGTGCCAGCAGCACGACTAGCGGGGCGAACACCGGGGAGCTGTTTTTT.